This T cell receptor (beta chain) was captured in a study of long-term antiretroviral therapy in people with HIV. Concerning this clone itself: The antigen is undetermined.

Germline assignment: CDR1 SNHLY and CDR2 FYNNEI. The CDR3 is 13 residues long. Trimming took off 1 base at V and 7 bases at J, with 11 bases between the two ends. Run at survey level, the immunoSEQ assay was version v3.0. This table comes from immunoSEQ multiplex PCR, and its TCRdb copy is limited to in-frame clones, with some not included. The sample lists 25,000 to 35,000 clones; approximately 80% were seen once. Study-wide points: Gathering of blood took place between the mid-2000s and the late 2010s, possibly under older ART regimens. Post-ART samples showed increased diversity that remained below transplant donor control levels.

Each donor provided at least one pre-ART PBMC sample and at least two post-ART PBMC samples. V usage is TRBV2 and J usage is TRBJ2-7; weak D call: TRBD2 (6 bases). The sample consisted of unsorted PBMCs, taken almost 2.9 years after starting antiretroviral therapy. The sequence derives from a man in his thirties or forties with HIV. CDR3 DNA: TGTGCCAGCAGTGAAGGGAGGGCGAGAGAGCAGTACTTC. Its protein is CASSEGRAREQYF.